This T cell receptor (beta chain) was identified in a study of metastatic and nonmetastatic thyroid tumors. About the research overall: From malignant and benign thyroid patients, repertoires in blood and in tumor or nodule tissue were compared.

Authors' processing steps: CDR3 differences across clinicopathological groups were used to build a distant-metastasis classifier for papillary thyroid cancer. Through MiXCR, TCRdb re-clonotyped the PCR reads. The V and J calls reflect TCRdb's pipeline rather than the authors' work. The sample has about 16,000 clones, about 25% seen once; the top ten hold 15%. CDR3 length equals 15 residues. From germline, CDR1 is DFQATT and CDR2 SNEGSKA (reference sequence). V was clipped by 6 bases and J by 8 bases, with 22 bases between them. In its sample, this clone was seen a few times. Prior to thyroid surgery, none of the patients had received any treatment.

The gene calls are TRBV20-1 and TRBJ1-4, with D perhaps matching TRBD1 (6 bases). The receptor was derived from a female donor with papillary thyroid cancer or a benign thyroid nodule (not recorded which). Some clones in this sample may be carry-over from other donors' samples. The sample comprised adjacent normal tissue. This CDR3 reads CSAHERLGGREKLFF. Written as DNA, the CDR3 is TGCAGTGCCCACGAAAGACTCGGGGGGCGCGAAAAACTGTTTTTT.